The clone carrying this TCR beta chain has ten or more counts. The data were taken from a study of regulatory T cells in long-lasting Graves disease. Sequencing libraries for TCR beta were prepared with iRepertoire HTBI primers and Arm-PCR of CDR3 regions. Methods used by the authors: Across samples, 62 TRBV and 12 to 15 TRBJ segments were found. TCRdb fed the multiplex PCR reads into MiXCR, producing one record per CDR3 protein. The V and J calls reflect TCRdb's pipeline rather than the authors' work. The sample records fewer than 450,000 distinct CDR3 sequences, over 14% being singletons. Regarding time point: newly diagnosed GD, antithyroid drugs for less than 3 months. Making the TCR library involved RNA that had been extracted from PBMCs. With 3 bases removed from V and 1 base from J, the gap between germline ends came to 10 bases. This CDR3 is 16 amino acids long. Germline V CDR1 and CDR2: MDHEN, SYDVKM.

These data also formed part of another study, on T cells in Graves' hyperthyroidism and ophthalmopathy. From that study: Uncontrolled infections, other autoimmune diseases, pregnancy or lactation led to exclusion of patients. Also found in blood were most expanded thyroid clonotypes above 0.001.

Sample: peripheral blood mononuclear cells (PBMCs), taken at new diagnosis, from a patient treated with antithyroid drugs. This chain uses TRBV28 with TRBJ1-6, with D uncertain. The sequence came from a woman aged 40 to 50 with Graves disease. The CDR3 DNA is TGTGCCAGCAGTTTGGGCCTAAAGTCCTATAATTCACCCCTCCACTTT. Its translation: CASSLGLKSYNSPLHF.